This passage covers 11 T cell receptor beta chains from one sample sequenced in a study of shared clonotypes between healthy human individuals. The repertoire was sequenced with immunoSEQ multiplex PCR; TCRdb's copy has only in-frame clones and lacks some. Here the sample spans about 380,000 clones, about 97% being singletons. The sequencing input was memory CD8+ T cells sorted from blood. Described subset: CD45RO+ cells pooled with CCR7-negative TemRA cells. Source of these receptors: a man aged 25 to 40 in good health.

This clone has just one count. The chain joins TRBV19 to TRBJ1-2; 9 bases fit TRBD1. This CDR3 spans 14 amino acids. From germline, CDR1 is LNHDA and CDR2 SQIVND (reference sequence). V lost 7 bases, J lost 4 bases, and 7 bases stayed unmatched. CDR3 DNA: TGTGCCAGTAAGGGGACAGGGTGGGTCTATGGCTACACCTTC. This codes for CASKGTGWVYGYTF. Full variable domain (outside the CDR3, taken from reference TRBV19 and TRBJ1-2): DGGITQSPKYLFRKEGQNVTLSCEQNLNHDAMYWYRQDPGQGLRLIYYSQIVNDFQKGDIAEGYSVSREKKESFPLTVTSAQKNPTAFYLCASKGTGWVYGYTFGSGTRLTVV.

The chain uses TRBV4-2 and TRBJ2-2; 7 nucleotides line up with TRBD2. V was clipped by 3 bases and J by 1 base; unmatched bases: 20. Germline lookup yields CDR1 LGHNA and CDR2 YNFKEQ. This CDR3 is 21 amino acids long. The CDR3 nucleotides are TGTGCCAGCAGCCACTGGACGTCGGGGACGTCCGCTAGCGGGAACACCGGGGAGCTGTTTTTT. Translating it yields CASSHWTSGTSASGNTGELFF.

The chain couples TRBV5-1 to TRBJ1-2; the match to TRBD1 covers 10 bases. J gave up 0 bases and V 5 bases, and 4 bases lay outside the gene matches. The CDR3 length is 15 residues. Germline V gene lookup returns CDR1 SGHRS and CDR2 YFSETQ. The DNA for the CDR3 is TGCGCCAGCAGGATGACAGGGGGCCCTAACTATGGCTACACCTTC. It encodes CASRMTGGPNYGYTF. Looking up the rest from reference TRBV5-1 and TRBJ1-2 gives the full variable domain: KAGVTQTPRYLIKTRGQQVTLSCSPISGHRSVSWYQQTPGQGLQFLFEYFSETQRNKGNFPGRFSGRQFSNSRSEMNVSTLELGDSALYLCASRMTGGPNYGYTFGSGTRLTVV.

This chain joins TRBV7-9 and TRBJ1-5; D may be TRBD1 (6 bases). Deletions cut 2 bases from V and 2 bases from J, with 16 bases between. CDR3 size: 17 residues. CDR1 and CDR2 (germline): SEHNR, FQNEAQ (reference sequence). CDR3: CASSLWGGTGGNQPQHF. DNA of the CDR3: TGTGCCAGCAGCTTATGGGGGGGCACCGGCGGCAATCAGCCCCAGCATTTT.

The chain carries TRBV5-1 and TRBJ2-2, with D perhaps TRBD1 (6 bases). Trimming pared 3 bases from V and 2 bases from J, leaving 11 bases between. The CDR3 covers 15 residues. CDR1 SGHRS and CDR2 YFSETQ come from the germline V gene. CDR3 coding DNA: TGCGCCAGCAGCTACGGGACACCTAACACCGGGGAGCTGTTTTTT. Its protein product is CASSYGTPNTGELFF.

The V and J genes are TRBV7-9 and TRBJ2-7; D may be TRBD1 or TRBD2 (5 bases each). Trimming left V 5 bases short and J 2 bases short, with 19 bases between. Germline CDR1 is SEHNR and CDR2 is FQNEAQ (reference sequence). The CDR3 loop spans 16 amino acids. The CDR3 loop is CASSVLLRDPPYEQYF. In nucleotides, the CDR3 is TGTGCCAGCAGCGTTTTGCTCCGGGACCCACCCTACGAGCAGTACTTC.

The V and J genes are TRBV19 and TRBJ2-5; 7 bases map to TRBD1. The ends lost 5 bases at V and 2 bases at J; junction bases unmatched: 5. The germline CDR1 and CDR2 sequences are LNHDA and SQIVND (reference sequence). The CDR3 loop spans 14 amino acids. DNA for the CDR3: TGTGCCAGTAGTCAGGCAGGGGGTCAAGAGACCCAGTACTTC. Its protein product is CASSQAGGQETQYF.

This clone was counted a single time. Here the CDR3 DNA reads TGCGCCACCAGGCAGGCGGGGGGGTCCACAGATACGCAGTATTTT. This translates into CATRQAGGSTDTQYF. The V and J genes are TRBV5-1 and TRBJ2-3; TRBD2 matches 9 bases. The CDR3 runs 15 residues. With 9 bases clipped from V and 2 bases from J, the junction kept 10 bases outside the gene matches. Germline values: CDR1 SGHRS, CDR2 YFSETQ.

The chain employs TRBV30 and TRBJ2-7, with D tentatively TRBD1 or TRBD2 (6 bases each). Trimming took 3 bases from V and 2 from J, leaving 14 bases between them. The CDR3 is made up of 14 amino acids. Germline CDR1 GTSNPN, CDR2 SVGIG (reference sequence). CDR3 protein: CAWSTGRPTYEQYF. CDR3 DNA sequence: TGTGCCTGGAGCACAGGGAGGCCGACCTACGAGCAGTACTTC.

The chain recombines TRBV5-1 with TRBJ2-5; D ambiguous. The CDR3 extends over 13 amino acids. CDR1 and CDR2 (germline): SGHRS, YFSETQ. The germline V and J ends were trimmed by 4 bases and 3 bases, with 10 bases remaining between them. The CDR3 is CASSPRPEETQYF. In DNA form, the CDR3 reads TGCGCCAGCAGCCCGAGACCGGAAGAGACCCAGTACTTC.

The rearrangement joins TRBV4-2 to TRBJ2-5, with D perhaps matching TRBD2 (5 bases). The CDR3 covers 15 residues. Between the trimmed V and J ends, which lost 1 base and 5 bases, there was a span of 14 bases. Per the germline V gene, CDR1 is LGHNA and CDR2 is YNFKEQ. The CDR3 here is CASSQATGMEETQYF. CDR3 nucleotide sequence: TGTGCCAGCAGCCAAGCGACGGGAATGGAGGAGACCCAGTACTTC.